A single sample gave rise to the 29 T cell receptor beta chains below, sequenced in a study of blood T cell repertoires in COVID-19. Method: immunoSEQ multiplex PCR; TCRdb's copy keeps in-frame clones and lacks some. The sample records 300,000 or so clones, roughly 90% being singletons. The sequenced material came from PBMCs or T cells enriched from blood (not recorded which). Receptor source: a woman aged 25 to 39 who had recovered from COVID-19.

This chain's CDR3 is CASSQFGGLAGGYNEQFF. The CDR3 bases are TGCGCCAGCAGCCAATTCGGTGGGCTAGCGGGGGGATACAATGAGCAGTTCTTC. V and J are TRBV4-3 and TRBJ2-1, with 11 positions matching TRBD2. With V trimmed by 2 bases and J by 4 bases, 10 bases remained unmatched. Germline CDR1 reads LGHNA; CDR2 reads YSLEER. The CDR3 extends over 18 amino acids.

With regard to this clone: Other DNA sequences of this sample code for an identical CDR3. The chain carries TRBV30 and TRBJ2-3, with TRBD2 identical over 11 bases. Germline values: CDR1 GTSNPN, CDR2 SVGIG (reference sequence). CDR3 size: 16 residues. V trimming: 0 bases; J trimming: 6 bases; junction bases outside the gene matches: 8. The CDR3 loop is CAWSVGLAGGGDTQYF. CDR3 bases: TGTGCCTGGAGTGTAGGGCTAGCGGGGGGCGGGGATACGCAGTATTTT.

The chain recombines TRBV27 with TRBJ2-3; D may be TRBD1 (5 bases). V was shortened by 4 bases and J by 3 bases, with 11 bases between the two germline ends. CDR1 is MNHEY, CDR2 SMNVEV, per germline (reference sequence). CDR3 length: 14 amino acids. CDR3 sequence reads: CASSSQGRTDTQYF. DNA for the CDR3: TGTGCCAGCAGTTCGCAGGGTAGGACAGATACGCAGTATTTT.

The chain couples TRBV3-1 (or the pseudogene TRBV3-2) to TRBJ2-5, with TRBD2 matching 13 bases. The CDR3 has 16 residues. The germline CDR1 and CDR2 sequences are LGHDT and YNNKEL (reference sequence). V lost 4 bases, J lost 5 bases, and 7 bases stayed unmatched. The DNA for the CDR3 is TGTGCCAGCAGCCCCGGACTAGCGGGGGAGAGGGAGACCCAGTACTTC. Its protein is CASSPGLAGERETQYF.

The J gene is TRBJ1-2, the V gene TRBV2; D ambiguous. This CDR3 contains 12 residues. Germline V CDR1 and CDR2: SNHLY, FYNNEI. V was clipped by 8 bases and J by 8 bases, with 15 bases between them. This CDR3 reads CASDFNIDGYTF. The CDR3 DNA sequence: TGTGCCAGCGACTTCAACATTGACGGCTACACCTTC.

This clone was detected only a few times. The V and J genes are TRBV27 and TRBJ1-1; perhaps TRBD1 as D (5 bases). CDR1 is MNHEY and CDR2 is SMNVEV in the germline V gene (reference sequence). The CDR3 runs 13 residues. V lost 6 bases, J lost 1 base, and 9 bases lay in between. CDR3 loop: CASRITGNTEAFF. In DNA, the CDR3 is TGTGCCAGCAGAATAACAGGGAACACTGAAGCTTTCTTT.

This rearrangement joins TRBV6-1 to TRBJ1-1; D is possibly TRBD1 (6 bases). The CDR3 contains 14 residues. Trimming removed 3 bases at V and 11 bases at J, with 19 bases between. The V gene's germline CDR1 is MNHNS and CDR2 SASEGT. This CDR3 reads CASSDFRQGIGAFF. The CDR3 region has the DNA TGTGCCAGCAGTGATTTTCGGCAGGGGATTGGGGCTTTCTTT.

The chain has TRBV30 and TRBJ1-5; TRBD1 matches at 7 bases. CDR1 GTSNPN and CDR2 SVGIG come from the germline V gene (reference sequence). The CDR3 spans 13 residues. V was pared by 2 bases and J by 4 bases, with 2 bases of the junction left unmatched. The CDR3 DNA reads as TGTGCCTGGAGTACAGGGGTTAATCAGCCCCAGCATTTT. Protein sequence: CAWSTGVNQPQHF.

The CDR3 DNA reads as TGTGCCAGCAGTGATGTGGGAGGCCAGCCCCAGCATTTT. Protein sequence: CASSDVGGQPQHF. The rearrangement links TRBV2 to TRBJ1-5; D gene unclear. Germline loops: CDR1 SNHLY, CDR2 FYNNEI. The ends were cut back, 3 bases at V and 7 bases at J, with 10 bases in the middle. There are 13 residues in the CDR3.

This clone appeared a few times. The V gene is TRBV30, the J gene TRBJ2-3; 13 bases align to TRBD2. The CDR3 sequence is 14 residues long. The germline V gene encodes CDR1 GTSNPN and CDR2 SVGIG (reference sequence). The V segment lost 4 bases and the J segment 5 bases; nucleotides outside the gene matches: 3. CDR3 in amino acids: CAWNRLAGGDTQYF. The DNA of the CDR3 is TGTGCCTGGAACCGACTAGCGGGGGGAGATACGCAGTATTTT.

J is TRBJ2-5 and V is TRBV5-1; 13 bases align to TRBD2. CDR3 length: 19 amino acids. Germline values: CDR1 SGHRS, CDR2 YFSETQ. The V gene end was trimmed by 0 bases and the J gene end by 1 base; junction bases not matched to a gene: 9. This chain's CDR3 is CASSLGRLAGGFLQETQYF. CDR3 nucleotide sequence: TGCGCCAGCAGCTTGGGGCGACTAGCGGGGGGCTTCCTCCAAGAGACCCAGTACTTC.

The rearrangement uses TRBV29-1 and TRBJ2-5; possible D gene TRBD1, 6 bases. V lost 0 bases to trimming and J lost 4 bases, with 9 bases between them. The CDR3 runs 13 residues. Germline V gene sequence: CDR1 SQVTM, CDR2 ANQGSEA. CDR3 sequence reads: CSVEEQGAETQYF. The DNA of the CDR3 is TGCAGCGTTGAAGAACAGGGTGCAGAGACCCAGTACTTC.

The V call is TRBV3-1 (or the pseudogene TRBV3-2), the J call TRBJ2-2; TRBD2 aligns across 8 bases. CDR3 length equals 16 residues. J gave up 7 bases and V 4 bases, and 11 bases lay outside the gene matches. Germline CDR1 is LGHDT and CDR2 is YNNKEL (reference sequence). This CDR3 is CASSPVAERGNGELFF. As DNA, the CDR3 is TGTGCCAGCAGCCCCGTCGCCGAGCGGGGGAACGGGGAGCTGTTTTTT.

The J gene is TRBJ2-1, the V gene TRBV5-1, with D perhaps matching TRBD2 (7 bases). The V end lost 5 bases, the J end lost 5 bases, and 14 bases lay between the germline ends. This CDR3 is 14 amino acids long. CDR1 is SGHRS and CDR2 is YFSETQ in the germline V gene. The CDR3 here is CASRTGGGDNEQFF. CDR3 bases: TGCGCCAGCAGGACAGGCGGGGGCGACAATGAGCAGTTCTTC.

The chain employs TRBV6-7 and TRBJ2-3; the match to TRBD2 covers 10 bases. TRBV6-7 belongs to the ORF category, with a function that is uncertain. The CDR3 is 16 residues long. With V trimmed by 1 base and J by 3 bases, 4 bases remained unmatched. CDR3 DNA sequence: TGTGCCAGCAGTTACTTAGCGGGGGGTTGGACAGATACGCAGTATTTT. Protein product: CASSYLAGGWTDTQYF.

The chain has TRBV7-9 and TRBJ2-1; 12 bases align to TRBD2. The V segment lost 10 bases and the J segment 7 bases; nucleotides outside the gene matches: 8. CDR3 size: 14 residues. The germline gives CDR1 SEHNR, CDR2 FQNEAQ (reference sequence). The CDR3 coding sequence is TGTGCCACTGCGCTAGCGGGGGGGCGGAATGAGCAGTTCTTC. Its translation: CATALAGGRNEQFF. Full variable domain (rest looked up from reference TRBV7-9 and TRBJ2-1): DTGVSQNPRHKITKRGQNVTFRCDPISEHNRLYWYRQTLGQGPEFLTYFQNEAQLEKSRLLSDRFSAERPKGSFSTLEIQRTEQGDSAMYLCATALAGGRNEQFFGPGTRLTVL.

The chain joins TRBV7-8 to TRBJ1-1; TRBD1 might be the D (6 bases). In germline, CDR1 is SGHVS, CDR2 FQNEAQ. V was cut by 2 bases and J by 6 bases, with 13 bases left in between. CDR3 length: 14 residues. The DNA for the CDR3 is TGTGCCAGCAGCTTACAGGGGAGGGGGGCTGAAGCTTTCTTT. Amino acid sequence: CASSLQGRGAEAFF. Variable domain in full (rest from reference TRBV7-8 and TRBJ1-1): GAGVSQSPRYKVAKRGQDVALRCDPISGHVSLFWYQQALGQGPEFLTYFQNEAQLDKSGLPSDRFFAERPEGSVSTLKIQRTQQEDSAVYLCASSLQGRGAEAFFGQGTRLTVV.

This rearrangement joins TRBV28 to TRBJ1-2, with 10 bases aligning to TRBD1. J lost 0 bases, V lost 8 bases, and 6 bases had no gene match. This CDR3 comprises 15 residues. CDR1 MDHEN and CDR2 SYDVKM come from the germline V gene. CDR3 loop: CASGGTGATNYGYTF. For the CDR3, the DNA is TGTGCCAGCGGCGGGACAGGGGCTACTAACTATGGCTACACCTTC.

The rearrangement uses TRBV4-1 and TRBJ2-3, with 9 nucleotides matching TRBD2. V lost 3 bases and J lost 5; bases outside the gene matches: 6. CDR3 length equals 15 residues. The germline gives CDR1 MGHRA, CDR2 YSYEKL. The CDR3 nucleotides read TGCGCCAGCAGCCAGGCGGGGGGGCTGGAAGATACGCAGTATTTT. Translated: CASSQAGGLEDTQYF.

V gene TRBV9 combines with J gene TRBJ2-7, with 9 positions matching TRBD1. The J segment lost 2 bases and the V segment lost 2 bases, leaving 5 bases of the junction unmatched. Germline V gives CDR1 SGDLS, CDR2 YYNGEE. The CDR3 is 15 residues long. The CDR3 DNA is TGTGCCAGCAGCGTCGGGACAGGGCTAGCCTACGAGCAGTACTTC. This codes for CASSVGTGLAYEQYF.

The chain couples TRBV7-2 to TRBJ2-1; D is uncertain. The CDR3 contains 15 residues. Germline lookup yields CDR1 SGHTA and CDR2 FQGNSA. The V and J ends lost 5 bases and 5 bases respectively, with 16 bases between them. CDR3 in DNA: TGTGCCAGCAGCCGTTCCGTTCAGGTCCACAATGAGCAGTTCTTC. Its translation: CASSRSVQVHNEQFF.

This clone is medium-sized (0.01 to 0.1%) in the sample. This rearrangement joins TRBV11-2 to TRBJ2-7, with 8 bases aligning to TRBD1. Germline CDR1 is SGHAT and CDR2 is FQNNGV. Trimming removed 4 bases from V and 2 bases from J; junction bases left unmatched: 7. This CDR3 region has 15 residues. As DNA, the CDR3 is TGTGCCAGCAGCTCGACCGGGACAGGACCCTACGAGCAGTACTTC. This gives the protein CASSSTGTGPYEQYF.

The chain links TRBV6-5 to TRBJ1-2; perhaps TRBD1 as D (6 bases). The CDR3 loop spans 14 amino acids. Germline assignment: CDR1 MNHEY and CDR2 SVGAGI. V lost 7 bases, J lost 12 bases, and 24 bases lay in between. CDR3: CASTPTGGGYIDTF. The CDR3 DNA is TGTGCCAGCACACCGACGGGCGGGGGCTATATCGACACCTTC.

This clone was detected only once. The chain is built from TRBV13 and TRBJ2-7; the match to TRBD1 covers 7 bases. Trimming at V came to 5 bases and at J to 6 bases, leaving 10 bases not matched to a gene. The CDR3 loop spans 14 amino acids. Germline CDR1 reads PRHDT; CDR2 reads FYEKMQ (reference sequence). In nucleotides, the CDR3 is TGTGCCAGCAGCCTTTCCCGGACAGGACGCGAGCAGTACTTC. It yields the protein CASSLSRTGREQYF.

This clone has just a few counts. The chain has TRBV2 and TRBJ2-5; possibly TRBD2 for D (7 bases). Germline V gene sequence: CDR1 SNHLY, CDR2 FYNNEI. V gave up 4 bases and J gave up 0 bases, with 15 bases separating them. CDR3 size: 16 residues. The CDR3 sequence: CASSVGGGGYQETQYF. The DNA for the CDR3 is TGTGCCAGCAGTGTAGGGGGGGGCGGGTACCAAGAGACCCAGTACTTC. The entire variable domain, with the rest obtained from reference TRBV2 and TRBJ2-5, is as follows: EPEVTQTPSHQVTQMGQEVILRCVPISNHLYFYWYRQILGQKVEFLVSFYNNEISEKSEIFDDQFSVERPDGSNFTLKIRSTKLEDSAMYFCASSVGGGGYQETQYFGPGTRLLVL.

This clone was found once. The chain uses TRBV7-6 and TRBJ2-5; unclear D gene. The CDR3 totals 14 residues. V was clipped by 2 bases and J by 5 bases, with 12 bases between them. Germline values: CDR1 SGHVS, CDR2 FNYEAQ. CDR3 nucleotide sequence: TGTGCCAGCAGCTTAACCTCTCTAGAGGAGACCCAGTACTTC. This codes for CASSLTSLEETQYF.

V is TRBV28 and J is TRBJ2-2; TRBD2 agrees at 12 bases. The CDR3 spans 16 residues. The J segment lost 5 bases and the V segment lost 4 bases, leaving 5 bases of the junction unmatched. Germline assignment: CDR1 MDHEN and CDR2 SYDVKM. DNA for the CDR3: TGTGCCAGCAGTTCCGGACTAGCGGGGAAGACCGGGGAGCTGTTTTTT. Translated, it gives CASSSGLAGKTGELFF.

This clone was picked up one time. The chain carries TRBV27 and TRBJ1-2; possible D gene TRBD1, 6 bases. The length of the CDR3 is 13 residues. Per germline, CDR1 MNHEY and CDR2 SMNVEV (reference sequence). V lost 0 bases and J lost 7, with 9 bases in between. CDR3 nucleotide sequence: TGTGCCAGCAGTTTATCGATAGGGGGTGGCTACACCTTC. Translation gives CASSLSIGGGYTF.

This clone was seen just once. CDR3 DNA sequence: TGTGCCAGCAGCGTTGGACAGATCAACACCGGGGAGCTGTTTTTT. It codes for CASSVGQINTGELFF. The gene calls are TRBV9 and TRBJ2-2, with D perhaps matching TRBD1 (6 bases). The CDR3 length is 15 residues. Between the trimmed V and J ends, which lost 2 bases and 2 bases, there was a span of 10 bases. CDR1 is SGDLS and CDR2 is YYNGEE in the germline V gene.